This T cell receptor (beta chain) was documented in a study of beta chain features in type 1 diabetes. Study information: No age, gender or cell yield differences were seen between patients and healthy donors.

This clone has at least ten counts. The antigen is undetermined. Whole-study findings and limits: PCR might preferentially amplify shorter templates, equally in patients and controls. Type 1 diabetes patients had moderately but significantly shorter TCRB CDR3s in all four CD4+ subsets.

Markers CD45RO/CCR7/CD25/CD127/CD95/CD27 served to sort CD4+ naive, central memory, regulatory and stem cell-like memory cells. The CDR3 is 11 residues long. The ends were cut back, 6 bases at V and 13 bases at J, with 10 bases in the middle. Germline values: CDR1 MNHEY, CDR2 SVGAGI. cDNA synthesis used the whole RNA isolate, giving expressed TCRB sequences. An average of about 3.4 million reads was obtained for naive, central memory and regulatory T cell samples. The method was immunoSEQ multiplex PCR; TCRdb's version includes in-frame clones alone and lacks a portion of them. The table lists some 350,000 clones, around 9.6% of them singletons.

The clonotype comes from a young man with type 1 diabetes. V is TRBV6-5 and J is TRBJ2-6, with unresolved D. The sequencing sample was made of central memory CD4+ T cells from blood. CDR3: CASSPENVLTF. Written as DNA, the CDR3 is TGTGCCAGCAGCCCCGAGAATGTCCTGACTTTC.